This T cell receptor beta chain was found in a study of blood T cell repertoires in COVID-19. Study context: COVID-19 samples, acute and convalescent, were from the United States, Italy and Spain. Sources were T cells, B-cell-depleted T cells, or PBMCs; the material itself was cDNA or gDNA.

Original data processing: Amplification of reference gene primers provided the estimated nucleated cell counts. Some clones are missing from TCRdb's copy, which holds only in-frame ones; the method was immunoSEQ multiplex PCR. Clonal size and the V and J genes are those of that table, whereas D and trimming came from the DNA. The data contain some 130,000 clones, more than 75% of them singletons. The CDR3 runs to 14 residues. V dropped 6 bases and J dropped 3; count of bases not matched to a gene: 6. Germline loops: CDR1 MNHEY, CDR2 SVGEGT. Specimen: peripheral blood. The sequence derives from a man aged 60 to 69 who had recovered from COVID-19. This chain uses TRBV6-2 or TRBV6-3 with TRBJ1-2; 8 bases line up with TRBD1. CDR3 sequence reads: CASSPDRVDYGYTF. The DNA for the CDR3 is TGTGCCAGCAGCCCGGACAGGGTCGACTATGGCTACACCTTC.